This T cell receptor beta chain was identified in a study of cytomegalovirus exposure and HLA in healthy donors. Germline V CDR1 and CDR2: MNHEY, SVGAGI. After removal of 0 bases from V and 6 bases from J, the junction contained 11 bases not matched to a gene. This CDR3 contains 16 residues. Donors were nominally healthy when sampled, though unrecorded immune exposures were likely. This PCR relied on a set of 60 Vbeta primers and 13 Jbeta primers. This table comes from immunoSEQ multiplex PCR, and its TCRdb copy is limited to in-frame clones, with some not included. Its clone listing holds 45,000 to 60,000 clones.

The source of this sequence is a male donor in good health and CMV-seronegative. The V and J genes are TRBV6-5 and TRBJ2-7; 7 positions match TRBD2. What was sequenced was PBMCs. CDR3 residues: CASSYSSSGGRGEQYF. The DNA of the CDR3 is TGTGCCAGCAGTTACTCCTCTAGCGGAGGCCGAGGCGAGCAGTACTTC.